This is a list of T cell receptor beta chains from one sample in a study of blood T cell repertoires in COVID-19. Sequencing used immunoSEQ multiplex PCR; TCRdb keeps in-frame clones, though not all of them. The profile shows hundreds of thousands of clones, roughly 85% of them singletons. The source material was peripheral blood. Receptors originate from a woman in her 30s with active or convalescent COVID-19. CDR3s include the opening cysteine and the closing phenylalanine or tryptophan. The order of the fields is J gene, V gene, D gene, clone size, CDR3 DNA, CDR3 protein. D genes are given only for firm matches. Rows may omit the clone size; those that give it use once, few, many or a size class.

TRBJ2-1,TRBV5-1,TRBD1,NA,TGCGCCAGCAGCCCGGGACAGGGCTCCTACAATGAGCAGTTCTTC,CASSPGQGSYNEQFF
TRBJ2-7,TRBV6-5,NA,NA,TGTGCCAGCAGTTACTCGAGTTTCGGGGGAATTTACGAGCAGTACTTC,CASSYSSFGGIYEQYF
TRBJ1-3,TRBV19,TRBD1,NA,TGTGCCAGTAGTATAGCACAGGGGGCTGGAAACACCATATATTTT,CASSIAQGAGNTIYF
TRBJ1-5,TRBV18,NA,few,TGTGCCAGCTCACGAGGACGGGAAAATCAGCCCCAGCATTTT,CASSRGRENQPQHF
TRBJ1-3,TRBV18,TRBD1,NA,TGTGCCAGCTCACCCCCAGGGGGGAACACCATATATTTT,CASSPPGGNTIYF
TRBJ2-2,TRBV10-3,TRBD2,NA,TGTGCCATCAGAGATTGGACTAGCGGGAACTCCGGGGAGCTGTTTTTT,CAIRDWTSGNSGELFF
TRBJ2-3,TRBV3-1/TRBV3-2,TRBD2,NA,TGTGCCAGCAGCCCGGGACTAGCGGGGGACGGCCTTAGCACAGATACGCAGTATTTT,CASSPGLAGDGLSTDTQYF
TRBJ1-2,TRBV10-3,TRBD1,NA,TGTGCCATCAACAAGGACAGGGGATATGGCTACACCTTC,CAINKDRGYGYTF
TRBJ2-7,TRBV6-5,NA,NA,TGTGCCAGCAGTTCCTCGGGACTCGGCACCTACGAGCAGTACTTC,CASSSSGLGTYEQYF
TRBJ2-1,TRBV4-1,NA,NA,TGCGCCAGCAGCCAAGAGGTACGGTACAATGAGCAGTTCTTC,CASSQEVRYNEQFF
TRBJ1-5,TRBV19,TRBD1,NA,TGTGCCAGTACCCAAGGTGGGGGACAGACGTTCAATCAGCCCCAGCATTTT,CASTQGGGQTFNQPQHF
TRBJ1-4,TRBV5-6,NA,NA,TGTGCCAGCAGCCGCCGACAGGTCTATAATGAAAAACTGTTTTTT,CASSRRQVYNEKLFF
TRBJ2-1,TRBV12-5,NA,once,TGTGCTAGTGGTTTGCCCCGGCAGTTCTTC,CASGLPRQFF
TRBJ1-1,TRBV6-5,TRBD1,once,TGTGCCAGCACGAGGGGGCGAGAAGCTTTCTTT,CASTRGREAFF
TRBJ2-5,TRBV19,TRBD1,NA,TGTGCCAGTAGTTGGGGGACAGGGGCGCTGGAGACCCAGTACTTC,CASSWGTGALETQYF
TRBJ1-1,TRBV2,NA,NA,TGTGCCAGCAGTGAATGGCTCCTCCTTTCTGAAGCTTTCTTT,CASSEWLLLSEAFF
TRBJ1-5,TRBV19,NA,NA,TGTGCCAGTAGTTCCTCAAACCAGGGTAGTCGGCAGCCCCAGCATTTT,CASSSSNQGSRQPQHF
TRBJ2-1,TRBV27,NA,NA,TGTGCCAGCACCGTAAACCCCCCCTACTACAATGAGCAGTTCTTC,CASTVNPPYYNEQFF
TRBJ1-6,TRBV20-1,NA,NA,TGCAGTGCTAGTGCGCAGGGAGGTAATTCACCCCTCCACTTT,CSASAQGGNSPLHF
TRBJ2-7,TRBV4-1,TRBD2,NA,TGCGCCAGCAGCCCCCGTGAGCTAGCGGCTCACGAGCAGTACTTC,CASSPRELAAHEQYF
TRBJ2-7,TRBV6-5,TRBD1,NA,TGTGCCAGCAGAGGACAGGGGTCCTACGAGCAGTACTTC,CASRGQGSYEQYF
TRBJ1-5,TRBV19,NA,few,TGTGCCAGTAGTATAACTGATTGGAATCAGCCCCAGCATTTT,CASSITDWNQPQHF
TRBJ1-2,TRBV7-9,NA,NA,TGTGCCAGCAGCTTAGAAGGGGGTCGGTATGGCTACACCTTC,CASSLEGGRYGYTF
TRBJ2-1,TRBV7-6,NA,NA,TGTGCCAGCAGCTTAGAGGCAAATAGCGGCACTTCCTACAATGAGCAGTTCTTC,CASSLEANSGTSYNEQFF
TRBJ2-1,TRBV2,TRBD1,NA,TGTGCCAGCAGTGAAGGACAGGGGTTATTCTACAATGAGCAGTTCTTC,CASSEGQGLFYNEQFF
TRBJ1-2,TRBV6-5,TRBD1,NA,TGTGCCAGCAGCACAGGGGCTAACTATGGCTACACCTTC,CASSTGANYGYTF
TRBJ2-2,TRBV18,NA,once,TGTGCCAGCTCACCAAGTAGGGGAGGTACCGGGGAGCTGTTTTTT,CASSPSRGGTGELFF
TRBJ1-2,TRBV2,TRBD1,few,TGTGCCAGCAGTTCCGACAGGGTGGGCTATGGCTACACCTTC,CASSSDRVGYGYTF
TRBJ2-6,TRBV7-2,TRBD1,NA,TGTGCCAGCACCCCATGGGGACAGGGCTCTGGGGCCAACGTCCTGACTTTC,CASTPWGQGSGANVLTF
TRBJ1-2,TRBV7-9,NA,NA,TGTGCCAGCAGCTTAGGAAGCAGGGATGGCTACACCTTC,CASSLGSRDGYTF
TRBJ2-1,TRBV7-2,NA,NA,TGTGCCAGCACCATTTTTATCTCAGGTGAGCAGTTCTTC,CASTIFISGEQFF
TRBJ2-7,TRBV7-9,TRBD2,NA,TGTGCCAGCAGCTTCCAGACTAGCGGGGGGCCAGAATTCAAATACGAGCAGTACTTC,CASSFQTSGGPEFKYEQYF
TRBJ1-2,TRBV6-5,NA,NA,TGTGCCAGCAGTTACTCGAGTAGTGGCTACACCTTC,CASSYSSSGYTF
TRBJ1-4,TRBV27,TRBD1,NA,TGTGCCAGCAGTACGGGACAGGGGAGTTTGAAACTGTTTTTT,CASSTGQGSLKLFF
TRBJ1-1,TRBV10-3,NA,NA,TGTGCCATCAGTCGGACAGCGAACACTGAAGCTTTCTTT,CAISRTANTEAFF
TRBJ2-3,TRBV4-1,TRBD2,NA,TGCGCCAGCAGCCAAGAGTGGACTAGCGGGGGGGATACGCAGTATTTT,CASSQEWTSGGDTQYF
TRBJ1-1,TRBV4-1,NA,NA,TGCGCCAGCAGCCCGTCCTCGTACACTGAAGCTTTCTTT,CASSPSSYTEAFF
TRBJ1-2,TRBV6-5,TRBD1,NA,TGTGCCAGCAGTTACCGGGACAGGGTTGTTGGCTACACTTTC,CASSYRDRVVGYTF
TRBJ2-7,TRBV6-5,NA,NA,TGTGCCAGCAGTAGGGGTCCGTACGAGCAGTACTTC,CASSRGPYEQYF
TRBJ1-4,TRBV6-5,TRBD1,NA,TGTGCCAGCAGCCTAGGACAGGGGGGGAGGGAAAAACTGTTTTTT,CASSLGQGGREKLFF
TRBJ1-2,TRBV6-1,NA,NA,TGTGCCAGCAGTGAAGCCATCATCGGGTATGGCTACACCTTC,CASSEAIIGYGYTF
TRBJ2-1,TRBV10-3,TRBD2,NA,TGTGCCATCAGTGATTACGTCCTAGCGGACAATGAGCAGTTCTTC,CAISDYVLADNEQFF
TRBJ1-1,TRBV12-3/TRBV12-4,TRBD1,NA,TGTGCCAGCAGCCCCGACAGGGGTGAAGCTTTCTTT,CASSPDRGEAFF
TRBJ2-5,TRBV5-6,TRBD2,NA,TGTGCCAGCAGCTTGACTAGCGGGAGTTTTGGGGAGACCCAGTACTTC,CASSLTSGSFGETQYF
TRBJ2-1,TRBV12-3/TRBV12-4,NA,NA,TGTGCCAGCAGTCCACGACAGGTTGATGAGCAGTTCTTC,CASSPRQVDEQFF
TRBJ2-4,TRBV7-2,NA,NA,TGTGCCAGCAGTCCGACAGCGAACAAAAACATTCAGTACTTC,CASSPTANKNIQYF
TRBJ2-5,TRBV7-9,TRBD1,NA,TGTGCCAGCAGCGGTCGTTCGGGACAGGGAGAGACCCAGTACTTC,CASSGRSGQGETQYF
TRBJ1-6,TRBV25-1,TRBD1,few,TGTGCCAGCAGTCGGGACAGCGGGTTTAGCTCCTATAATTCACCCCTCCACTTT,CASSRDSGFSSYNSPLHF
TRBJ2-3,TRBV6-5,TRBD1,NA,TGTGCCAGCAGTCCCGGGACAGGGGGCTTTACGCAGTATTTT,CASSPGTGGFTQYF
TRBJ2-2,TRBV5-4,TRBD2,once,TGTGCCAGCAGTCCTGAGAGCGGGAGGAGGCACACCGGGGAGCTGTTTTTT,CASSPESGRRHTGELFF
TRBJ1-2,TRBV3-1/TRBV3-2,NA,NA,TGTGCCAGCAGCCAAGGGCGGGAGGCGGGCTACACCTTC,CASSQGREAGYTF
TRBJ2-7,TRBV27,NA,NA,TGTGCCAGCGGGATCGGGGGGCCATTATACGAGCAGTACTTC,CASGIGGPLYEQYF